Shown below are 27 T cell receptor beta chains from a single sample sequenced in a study of T-cell reconstitution after alpha-beta-depleted transplantation in children (dated by TCRdb to the mid-2010s). The library came from PCR. Sequencing was performed on an Illumina HiSeq 2500. Molecular barcoding was employed in the preparation of TCR libraries, with unique molecular identifiers being used to normalize TCRbeta repertoire quantification. Using fastp at Q25 and MiXCR, TCRdb reprocessed the public reads and kept productive beta chains. Rows with a matching CDR3 protein are joined into one entry that keeps the most common DNA and genes. The sample table records approximately 200,000 distinct CDR3 sequences; roughly 15% of these occur just once. The top ten constitute less than 15% of the sample. This specimen consisted of PBMCs from the stem cell graft donor, obtained from the stem cell graft. The receptors originated from a human donor who donated a stem cell graft to a child with acute lymphoblastic leukemia.

A note on this clonotype: This could be a read error, since a much larger clone is one nucleotide away. V usage is TRBV3-1 and J usage is TRBJ2-4; the match to TRBD2 covers 8 bases. This CDR3 comprises 16 residues. Germline values: CDR1 LGHDT, CDR2 YNNKEL (reference sequence). This CDR3 is CASSPVREAAKNSQYF. The CDR3 nucleotides are TGTGCCAGCAGCCCCGTGCGGGAGGCTGCCAAAAACAGTCAGTACTTC.

This clonotype has at least ten counts. The chain combines TRBV20-1 with TRBJ2-7; no clear D gene. Germline CDR1 and CDR2: DFQATT and SNEGSKA (reference sequence). With 1 base removed from V and 0 bases from J, the gap between germline ends came to 10 bases. The CDR3 is 14 amino acids. The CDR3 reads CSARGPLSSYEQYF. CDR3 nucleotides: TGCAGTGCTAGAGGACCACTTTCCTCCTACGAGCAGTACTTC.

This clonotype was observed many times. V gene TRBV19 combines with J gene TRBJ1-1, with D unclear. In germline, CDR1 is LNHDA, CDR2 SQIVND (reference sequence). Trimming took 3 bases from V and 3 from J, leaving 8 bases between them. The CDR3 loop spans 13 amino acids. CDR3 nucleotides: TGTGCCAGTAGTATCACGGGTGACACTGAAGCTTTCTTT. Translation: CASSITGDTEAFF. Variable domain in full (rest from reference TRBV19 and TRBJ1-1): DGGITQSPKYLFRKEGQNVTLSCEQNLNHDAMYWYRQDPGQGLRLIYYSQIVNDFQKGDIAEGYSVSREKKESFPLTVTSAQKNPTAFYLCASSITGDTEAFFGQGTRLTVV.

This clonotype showed up many times. V gene TRBV10-3 combines with J gene TRBJ2-3, with D perhaps TRBD2 (5 bases). The germline V gene encodes CDR1 ENHRY and CDR2 SYGVKD. V lost 2 bases and J 2 bases, leaving 8 bases between the germline ends. This CDR3 has 14 amino acids. CDR3 DNA sequence: TGTGCCATCAGTGAGGGAGCGGACACAGATACGCAGTATTTT. It encodes CAISEGADTDTQYF.

This clonotype was found many times. This chain links TRBV20-1 with TRBJ2-7; weak D call: TRBD1 (6 bases). The CDR3 has 14 amino acids. The V gene's germline CDR1 is DFQATT and CDR2 SNEGSKA (reference sequence). Trimming pared 0 bases from V and 1 base from J, leaving 10 bases between. CDR3 protein: CSARDQRGSYEQYF. CDR3 DNA sequence: TGCAGTGCTAGAGATCAAAGGGGGTCCTACGAGCAGTACTTC.

This clonotype was recorded at least ten times. J is TRBJ1-5 and V is TRBV10-2; no firm D call. Germline lookup yields CDR1 WSHSY and CDR2 SAAADI. V was shortened by 2 bases and J by 5 bases, with 7 bases between the two germline ends. This CDR3 contains 13 residues. This CDR3 is CASSEQRDQPQHF. The CDR3 DNA follows: TGCGCCAGCAGTGAGCAAAGAGATCAGCCCCAGCATTTT.

This clonotype was detected many times. The conserved final phenylalanine or tryptophan is absent from the CDR3, which likely points to a read error. No DNA is shown, since the ends of the CDR3 on it are uncertain; the CDR3 is the one TCRdb lists. The CDR3 is CASSFETS. This chain uses TRBV11-2 with TRBJ2-7; the table's D gene call, TRBD2, was not cross checked with the DNA. The length of the CDR3 is 8 amino acids, counting both ends. Germline loops: CDR1 SGHAT, CDR2 FQNNGV.

This clonotype has at least ten counts. The rearrangement links TRBV6-1 to TRBJ1-1, with 9 bases fitting TRBD1. This CDR3 has 14 residues. Germline assignment: CDR1 MNHNS and CDR2 SASEGT. After removal of 7 bases from V and 4 bases from J, the junction contained 7 bases not matched to a gene. The CDR3 DNA reads TGTGCCAGCAAGCTTGACAGGGGGGGCACTGAAGCTTTCTTT. Its protein product is CASKLDRGGTEAFF.

In this sample, this clonotype turned up a few times. V and J are TRBV5-4 and TRBJ2-1; 8 nucleotides line up with TRBD2. The germline CDR1 and CDR2 sequences are SGHNT and YYREEE (reference sequence). This CDR3 region has 15 residues. With V trimmed by 2 bases and J by 4 bases, 5 bases remained unmatched. The CDR3 reads CASSFGLAGYNEQFF. CDR3 coding DNA: TGTGCCAGCAGCTTTGGGCTAGCGGGTTACAATGAGCAGTTCTTC. The full variable domain, completed using reference TRBV5-4 and TRBJ2-1, is ETGVTQSPTHLIKTRGQQVTLRCSSQSGHNTVSWYQQALGQGPQFIFQYYREEENGRGNFPPRFSGLQFPNYSSELNVNALELDDSALYLCASSFGLAGYNEQFFGPGTRLTVL.

This clonotype was picked up many times. The V call is TRBV6-1, the J call TRBJ2-1; TRBD2 aligns across 13 bases. Unmatched junction bases numbered 4, after V lost 5 bases and J lost 0 bases. Germline assignment: CDR1 MNHNS and CDR2 SASEGT. The CDR3 runs to 17 residues. The CDR3 sequence: CASSKGTSGISYNEQFF. As DNA, the CDR3 is TGTGCCAGCAGTAAAGGGACTAGCGGGATCTCCTACAATGAGCAGTTCTTC.

The chain uses TRBV2 and TRBJ2-1, with 8 bases aligning to TRBD2. The CDR3 is 14 amino acids. The germline gives CDR1 SNHLY, CDR2 FYNNEI. V shed 8 bases and J 2 bases; nucleotides not matched to a gene: 5. This chain's CDR3 is CASDKLAAYNEQFF. The CDR3 region has the DNA TGTGCCAGCGATAAACTAGCGGCCTACAATGAGCAGTTCTTC.

In its sample, this clonotype was seen many times. This chain uses TRBV5-6 with TRBJ1-2; a possible D gene is TRBD1 (6 bases). Germline V CDR1 and CDR2: SGHDT, YYEEEE. The CDR3 loop spans 14 amino acids. V lost 5 bases to trimming and J lost 10 bases, with 21 bases between them. The CDR3 DNA follows: TGTGCCAGCAGTCCCCCCCTTGGGGGCGGACCCTACACCTTC. Its protein is CASSPPLGGGPYTF.

This clonotype occurred a few times. The J gene is TRBJ2-7, the V gene TRBV11-3, with 7 bases matching TRBD1. The V and J ends lost 9 bases and 0 bases, in that order; junction bases with no gene match: 8. This CDR3 has 14 residues. In germline, CDR1 is SGHNT, CDR2 YENEEA. CDR3 residues: CARSDRASSYEQYF. In nucleotides, the CDR3 is TGTGCCAGAAGCGACAGGGCTAGCTCCTACGAGCAGTACTTC.

This clonotype occurred many times. The rearrangement joins TRBV25-1 to TRBJ1-1; D is uncertain. Per germline, CDR1 MGHDK and CDR2 SYGVNS. This CDR3 spans 12 amino acids. V was clipped by 4 bases and J by 6 bases, with 9 bases between them. CDR3 sequence: CASSAGVAEAFF. As DNA, the CDR3 is TGTGCCAGCAGTGCTGGTGTGGCTGAAGCTTTCTTT.

Of note for this clonotype: Since a much larger clone is just one base distant, this may be a read error. The rearrangement uses TRBV5-4 and TRBJ1-2, with D tentatively TRBD1 (5 bases). The germline V and J ends were trimmed by 2 bases and 4 bases, with 15 bases remaining between them. This CDR3 comprises 15 residues. Germline V lookup: CDR1 SGHNT, CDR2 YYREEE (reference sequence). In DNA form, the CDR3 reads TGTGCCAGCAGCTTCGGGCGGGGGACTACCTATGGCTACACCTTC. Amino acid sequence: CASSFGRGTTYGYTF.

The chain carries TRBV28 and TRBJ1-1, with D possibly matching TRBD1 (5 bases). V shed 0 bases and J shed 6 bases, with 5 bases lying between them. Germline assignment: CDR1 MDHEN and CDR2 SYDVKM. The CDR3 length is 12 residues. The CDR3 reads CASSLWGPEAFF. CDR3 DNA: TGTGCCAGCAGTTTATGGGGGCCTGAAGCTTTCTTT.

There are a few counts of this clonotype. The chain is built from TRBV5-1 and TRBJ2-7, with D perhaps given as TRBD1 or TRBD2 (5 bases each). V was pared by 0 bases and J by 3 bases, with 10 bases between. This CDR3 contains 14 residues. Germline lookup yields CDR1 SGHRS and CDR2 YFSETQ. The CDR3 protein is CASSLGGIGYEQYF. The DNA of the CDR3 is TGCGCCAGCAGCTTGGGGGGGATCGGCTACGAGCAGTACTTC.

This clonotype was recorded a few times. The V call is TRBV12-3 or TRBV12-4, the J call TRBJ1-3; D gene ambiguous. The CDR3 length is 13 residues. V lost 0 bases and J lost 4, with 4 bases in between. CDR3 sequence (DNA): TGTGCCAGCAGTTTAGCACCGGGAAACACCATATATTTT. This translates into CASSLAPGNTIYF.

The table lists this clonotype with many counts. The chain links TRBV2 to TRBJ2-2; D gene ambiguous. The CDR3 covers 15 residues. Germline V gene sequence: CDR1 SNHLY, CDR2 FYNNEI. The ends were cut back, 6 bases at V and 6 bases at J, with 17 bases in the middle. The CDR3 bases are TGTGCCAGCAGCCAGGACCTCGGTAGGGCCGGGGAGCTGTTTTTT. Translating gives CASSQDLGRAGELFF.

In this sample, this clonotype turned up many times. The rearrangement uses TRBV7-9 and TRBJ2-4; D gene uncertain. The CDR3 has 17 residues. The ends were cut back, 0 bases at V and 1 base at J, with 13 bases in the middle. Germline V gene data show CDR1 as SEHNR and CDR2 as FQNEAQ (reference sequence). This chain's CDR3 is CASSLASAAGAKNIQYF. In nucleotides, the CDR3 is TGTGCCAGCAGCTTAGCGAGCGCCGCCGGGGCCAAAAACATTCAGTACTTC. Full variable domain (remainder filled in from reference TRBV7-9 and TRBJ2-4): DTGVSQNPRHKITKRGQNVTFRCDPISEHNRLYWYRQTLGQGPEFLTYFQNEAQLEKSRLLSDRFSAERPKGSFSTLEIQRTEQGDSAMYLCASSLASAAGAKNIQYFGAGTRLSVL.

This chain uses TRBV29-1 with TRBJ2-1; D is ambiguous. Trimming shortened V by 7 bases and J by 5 bases, and 15 bases separated the two germline ends. The germline V gene has CDR1 SQVTM and CDR2 ANQGSEA. The CDR3 extends over 13 amino acids. CDR3: CSAHSSTNNEQFF. The CDR3 bases are TGCAGCGCCCATTCGTCTACAAACAATGAGCAGTTCTTC.

This clonotype was seen a few times. V usage is TRBV19 and J usage is TRBJ1-1; no clear D. CDR3 length equals 14 residues. Germline loops: CDR1 LNHDA, CDR2 SQIVND (reference sequence). Trimming left V 3 bases short and J 1 base short, with 9 bases between. The CDR3 sequence: CASSIETRNTEAFF. Here the CDR3 DNA reads TGTGCCAGTAGTATTGAAACGAGGAACACTGAAGCTTTCTTT.

This clonotype was picked up many times. The chain is built from TRBV5-6 and TRBJ2-1; 10 nucleotides align to TRBD1. Germline CDR1 and CDR2: SGHDT and YYEEEE. J was trimmed by 6 bases and V by 3 bases; bases with no gene match: 9. This CDR3 contains 16 residues. CDR3 nucleotide sequence: TGTGCCAGCAGCTGGGGGGTGGGACAGGGGAGCAATGAGCAGTTCTTC. Translation gives CASSWGVGQGSNEQFF.

This clonotype occurred many times. The chain links TRBV4-1 to TRBJ2-3; the D call may be TRBD1 or TRBD2 (5 bases each). CDR1 is MGHRA and CDR2 is YSYEKL in the germline V gene. The germline V and J ends were trimmed by 6 bases and 2 bases, with 9 bases remaining between them. This CDR3 region has 13 residues. CDR3 protein: CASRRDPTDTQYF. CDR3 DNA sequence: TGCGCCAGCAGACGGGACCCCACAGATACGCAGTATTTT.

This chain uses TRBV19 with TRBJ1-1; 7 positions match TRBD1. Germline V lookup: CDR1 LNHDA, CDR2 SQIVND (reference sequence). CDR3 length equals 15 residues. Losses at the gene ends were 8 bases for V and 4 bases for J; bases not matched to a gene: 13. Written as DNA, the CDR3 is TGTGCCAGTCACTATAGGACAGGCCTGAGCACTGAAGCTTTCTTT. As protein: CASHYRTGLSTEAFF.

V gene TRBV19 combines with J gene TRBJ2-2; unclear D gene. The CDR3 sequence is 14 residues long. The V gene lost 6 bases and the J gene lost 0 bases, with 8 bases spanning the gap. The germline V gene has CDR1 LNHDA and CDR2 SQIVND (reference sequence). Here the CDR3 reads CASSMDANTGELFF. In nucleotides, the CDR3 is TGTGCCAGTAGCATGGACGCGAACACCGGGGAGCTGTTTTTT.

This clonotype has a count of ten or more. V is TRBV5-1 and J is TRBJ2-3; D is unresolved. CDR3 size: 14 residues. Germline CDR1 and CDR2: SGHRS and YFSETQ. V dropped 7 bases and J dropped 0 bases, with 12 bases sitting between them. The CDR3: CASLEAPSTDTQYF. For the CDR3, the DNA is TGCGCCAGCCTGGAAGCGCCGAGCACAGATACGCAGTATTTT.